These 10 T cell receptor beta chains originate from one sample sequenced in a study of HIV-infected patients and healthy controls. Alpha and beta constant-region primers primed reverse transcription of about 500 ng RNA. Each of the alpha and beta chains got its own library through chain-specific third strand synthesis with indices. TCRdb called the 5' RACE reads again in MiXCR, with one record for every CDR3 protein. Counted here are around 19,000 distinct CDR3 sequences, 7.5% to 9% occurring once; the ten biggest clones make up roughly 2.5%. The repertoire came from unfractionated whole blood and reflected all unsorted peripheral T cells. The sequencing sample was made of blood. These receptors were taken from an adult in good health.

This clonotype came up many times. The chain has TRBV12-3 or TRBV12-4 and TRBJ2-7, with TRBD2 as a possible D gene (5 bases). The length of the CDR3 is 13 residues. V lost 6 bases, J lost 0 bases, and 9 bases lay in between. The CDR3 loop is CASRLARSYEQYF. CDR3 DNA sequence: TGTGCCAGCAGGCTAGCTCGCTCCTACGAGCAGTACTTC.

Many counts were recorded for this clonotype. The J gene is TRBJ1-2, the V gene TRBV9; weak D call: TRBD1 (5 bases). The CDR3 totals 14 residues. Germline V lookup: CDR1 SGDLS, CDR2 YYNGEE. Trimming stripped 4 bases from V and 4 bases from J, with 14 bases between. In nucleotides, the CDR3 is TGTGCCAGCAGCCCTGACAGAGAATTCTATGGCTACACCTTC. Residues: CASSPDREFYGYTF. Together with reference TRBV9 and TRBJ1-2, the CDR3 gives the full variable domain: DSGVTQTPKHLITATGQRVTLRCSPRSGDLSVYWYQQSLDQGLQFLIQYYNGEERAKGNILERFSAQQFPDLHSELNLSSLELGDSALYFCASSPDREFYGYTFGSGTRLTVV.

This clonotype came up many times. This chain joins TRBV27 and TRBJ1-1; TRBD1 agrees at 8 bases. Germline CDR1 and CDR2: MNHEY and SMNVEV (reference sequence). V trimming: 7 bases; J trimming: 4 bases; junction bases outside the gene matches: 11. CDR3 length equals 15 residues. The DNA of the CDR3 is TGTGCCAGCAAAGGACAGGGCGTTGGGATCACTGAAGCTTTCTTT. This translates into CASKGQGVGITEAFF.

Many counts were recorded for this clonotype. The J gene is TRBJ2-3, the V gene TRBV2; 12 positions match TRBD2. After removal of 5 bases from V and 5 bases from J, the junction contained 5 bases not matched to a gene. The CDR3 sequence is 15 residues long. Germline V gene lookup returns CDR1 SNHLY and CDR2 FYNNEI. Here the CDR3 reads CASSPLAGGGDTQYF. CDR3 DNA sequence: TGTGCCAGCAGTCCCCTAGCGGGGGGGGGAGATACGCAGTATTTT.

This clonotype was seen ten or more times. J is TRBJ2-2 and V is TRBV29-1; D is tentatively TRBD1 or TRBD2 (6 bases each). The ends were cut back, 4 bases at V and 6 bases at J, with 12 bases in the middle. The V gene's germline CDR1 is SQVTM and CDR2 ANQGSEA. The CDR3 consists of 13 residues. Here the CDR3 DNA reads TGCAGCGTTGGGGGGGCCGTAGCCGGGGAGCTGTTTTTT. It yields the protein CSVGGAVAGELFF.

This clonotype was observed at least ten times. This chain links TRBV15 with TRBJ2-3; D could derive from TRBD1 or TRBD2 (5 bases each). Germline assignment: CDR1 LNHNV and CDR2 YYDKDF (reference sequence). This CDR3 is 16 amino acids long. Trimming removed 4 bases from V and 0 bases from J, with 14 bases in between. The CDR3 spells CATSTSLGASTDTQYF. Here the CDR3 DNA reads TGTGCCACCAGCACCTCCCTCGGGGCTAGCACAGATACGCAGTATTTT.

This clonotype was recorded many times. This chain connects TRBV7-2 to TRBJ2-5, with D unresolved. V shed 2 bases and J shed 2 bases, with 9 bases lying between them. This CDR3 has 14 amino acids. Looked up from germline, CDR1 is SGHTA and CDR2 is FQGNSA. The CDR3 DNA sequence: TGTGCCAGCAGCTTAAGGGCTAGTCAAGAGACCCAGTACTTC. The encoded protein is CASSLRASQETQYF. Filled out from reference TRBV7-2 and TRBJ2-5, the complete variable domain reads GAGVSQSPSNKVTEKGKDVELRCDPISGHTALYWYRQSLGQGLEFLIYFQGNSAPDKSGLPSDRFSAERTGGSVSTLTIQRTQQEDSAVYLCASSLRASQETQYFGPGTRLLVL.

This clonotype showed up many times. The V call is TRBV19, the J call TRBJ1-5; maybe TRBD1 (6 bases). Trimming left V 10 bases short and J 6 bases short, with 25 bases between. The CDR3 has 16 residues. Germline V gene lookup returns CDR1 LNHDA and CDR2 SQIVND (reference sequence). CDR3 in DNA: TGTGCCACAAAGTTAGAGACAGGATGGGCGACTCAGCCCCAGCATTTT. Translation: CATKLETGWATQPQHF. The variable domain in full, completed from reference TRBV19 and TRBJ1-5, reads DGGITQSPKYLFRKEGQNVTLSCEQNLNHDAMYWYRQDPGQGLRLIYYSQIVNDFQKGDIAEGYSVSREKKESFPLTVTSAQKNPTAFYLCATKLETGWATQPQHFGDGTRLSIL.

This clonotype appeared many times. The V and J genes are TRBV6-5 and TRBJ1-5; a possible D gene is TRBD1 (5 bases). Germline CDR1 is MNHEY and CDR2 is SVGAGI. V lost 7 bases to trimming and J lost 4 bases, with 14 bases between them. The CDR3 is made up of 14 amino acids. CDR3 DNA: TGTGCCAGCACCCTACGTACAGGTAATCAGCCCCAGCATTTT. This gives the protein CASTLRTGNQPQHF.

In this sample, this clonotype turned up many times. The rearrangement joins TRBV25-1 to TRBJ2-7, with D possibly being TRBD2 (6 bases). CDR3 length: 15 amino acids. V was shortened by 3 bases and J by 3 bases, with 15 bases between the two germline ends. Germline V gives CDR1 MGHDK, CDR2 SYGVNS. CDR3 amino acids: CASSDRPGLDYEQYF. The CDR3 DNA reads TGTGCCAGCAGTGATCGACCGGGACTGGACTACGAGCAGTACTTC.